Reported below is one T cell receptor beta chain. The target of this receptor is not known. No much larger clone exists at a distance of one base, and base qualities are not known. The reads were generated on an Illumina HiSeq 1500. The public reads were reprocessed in TCRdb via fastp at Q25 and MiXCR, keeping in-frame beta chains. Every entry covers one CDR3 protein and lists the most common genes and DNA from its rows. This sample comprises 900,000 to 950,000 distinct CDR3 sequences, 25% to 40% of them detected only once. Around 15% of the sample comes from the top ten. Explained via the paper, the treatment or condition label denotes: in vitro stimulation with specific CMV peptide epitopes to enrich CMV-specific T cells. This sample stems from a study of T cell repertoires in cytomegalovirus infection (dated by TCRdb to between 2018 and 2020). With respect to the entire study: Recently identified HLA-C-restricted CMV epitopes, whose presentation resists viral immunomodulation, were targeted by peptide stimulations together with well-studied HLA-B-restricted epitopes. Because public TCR beta signatures pointed to carriage of CMV infection together with the matching HLA type, the HLA type of each donor mattered for the analysis.

Study-level results and caveats: Cumulative frequency of public TCR beta family members discriminated carriers of CMV infection plus the relevant HLA type in this cohort and an independent roughly 340-donor cohort. The ex vivo response was dominated by HLA-C-restricted CMV-specific TCR beta clonotypes, and the single most frequent clonotype in two of eight donors was supplied by these HLA-C-restricted clonotypes.

The V and J ends are trimmed by 4 bases and 5 bases, leaving 20 bases between them. Via the germline V gene, CDR1 is MNHEY and CDR2 SVGAGI. Spanning cysteine to phenylalanine, the CDR3 consists of 16 amino acids. The kept DNA is CDR3 alone, 48 bases in frame from the first base. The sequence derives from a human donor in good health (CMV status not recorded). Some clones in this sample may be carry-over from other donors' samples. Rearrangement joined TRBV6-5 to TRBJ1-2, and TRBD1 may be the D gene, going by 6 matching bases. This sample comprised cultured CD8+ T cells from PBMCs, obtained from culture after CMV antigen stimulation. The nucleotide sequence reads TGTGCCAGCAGTTCCCTGGGGCAGGGGAAGGAATATGGCTACACCTTC. It specifies CASSSLGQGKEYGYTF.